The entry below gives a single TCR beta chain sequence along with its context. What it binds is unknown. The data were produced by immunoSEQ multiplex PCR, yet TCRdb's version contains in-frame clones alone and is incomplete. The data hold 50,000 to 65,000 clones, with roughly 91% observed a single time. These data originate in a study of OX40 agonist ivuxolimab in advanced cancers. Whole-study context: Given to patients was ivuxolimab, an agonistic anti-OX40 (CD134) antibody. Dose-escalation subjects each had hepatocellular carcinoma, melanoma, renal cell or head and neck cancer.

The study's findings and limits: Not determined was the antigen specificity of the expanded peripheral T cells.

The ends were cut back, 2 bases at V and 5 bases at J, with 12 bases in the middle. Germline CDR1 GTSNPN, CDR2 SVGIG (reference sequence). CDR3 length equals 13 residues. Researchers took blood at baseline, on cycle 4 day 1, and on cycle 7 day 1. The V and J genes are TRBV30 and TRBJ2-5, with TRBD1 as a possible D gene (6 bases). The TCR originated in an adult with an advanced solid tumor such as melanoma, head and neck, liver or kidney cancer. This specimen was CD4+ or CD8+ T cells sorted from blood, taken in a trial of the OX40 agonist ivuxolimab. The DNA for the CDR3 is TGTGCCTGGAGTACAGGGAACGGGGAGACCCAGTACTTC. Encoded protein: CAWSTGNGETQYF.